Listed below are T cell receptor beta chains from one sample, sequenced in a study of regulatory T cells in long-lasting Graves disease. A single record per CDR3 protein comes from TCRdb applying MiXCR to the multiplex PCR reads. Of 620,000 or so distinct CDR3 sequences listed, 16% are singletons. Separately, the same data were catalogued under a study of T cells in Graves' hyperthyroidism and ophthalmopathy.

The specimen was peripheral blood mononuclear cells (PBMCs), collected at new diagnosis, from a patient treated with antithyroid drugs. The receptors stem from a woman aged 25 to 39 with Graves disease. The CDR3 runs from the conserved cysteine through the conserved F or W. D genes are given only for firm matches. Size is omitted from some rows. Given values are once, few, many or a class for expanded clones.

NA,TRBV6-2/TRBV6-3,TRBJ1-1,NA,TGTGCCAGCAGTAAGGGCCCGTTGAACACTGAAGCTTTCTTT,CASSKGPLNTEAFF
NA,TRBV20-1,TRBJ1-4,few,TGCAGTGCGCCCGCGGGGGGGGGCGAAAAACTGTTTTTT,CSAPAGGGEKLFF
NA,TRBV3-1,TRBJ2-6,NA,TGTGCCAGCAGCCAACAGCCGGGGCTTGGGGCCAACGTCCTGACTTTC,CASSQQPGLGANVLTF
TRBD2,TRBV20-1,TRBJ2-7,NA,TGCAGTGCTGGAGATGATCGACTAGCGTTGAACGAGCAGTACTTC,CSAGDDRLALNEQYF
NA,TRBV15,TRBJ1-2,NA,TGTGCCACCAGCAGAGATCACAGGGTGAAGGATGGCTACACCTTC,CATSRDHRVKDGYTF
TRBD1,TRBV10-3,TRBJ1-3,NA,TGTGCCATCGGGACAGCTGGAGGAAACACCATATATTTT,CAIGTAGGNTIYF
NA,TRBV28,TRBJ2-7,many,TGTGCCAGCAGTTTAGGCCTCCTTACAGGGACTTCTACGACGGAGCAGTACTTC,CASSLGLLTGTSTTEQYF
NA,TRBV2,TRBJ2-7,many,TGTGCCAGCGACAACGTAGGGTGGTCCTACGAGCAGTACTTC,CASDNVGWSYEQYF
NA,TRBV11-2,TRBJ2-3,NA,TGTGCCAGCAGGACCTTCGTTACTAGCACAGATACGCAGTATTTT,CASRTFVTSTDTQYF
NA,TRBV18,TRBJ2-3,few,TGTGCCAGCTCGAAGGGGACCCTGGTTACGGATACGCAGTATTTT,CASSKGTLVTDTQYF
NA,TRBV6-5,TRBJ2-7,few,TGTGCCAGCAGTTACTTCAGGGGGGACTACGAGCAGTACTTC,CASSYFRGDYEQYF
NA,TRBV3-1,TRBJ2-3,NA,TGTGCCAGCAGCCAAGGAGTAAGCGGGACACGCAGCACAGATACGCAGTATTTT,CASSQGVSGTRSTDTQYF
NA,TRBV11-3,TRBJ2-1,NA,TGTGCCAGCCAAGACACGAATGGCATCTACAATGAGCAGTTCTTC,CASQDTNGIYNEQFF
TRBD2,TRBV2,TRBJ2-5,many,TGTGCCAGCAGTCTACTTGGACTAGTCCAAGAGACCCAGTACTTC,CASSLLGLVQETQYF
NA,TRBV28,TRBJ2-6,many,TGTGCCAGCAGTTTGAGGGGGTCCTCACGCCTGGTTGCCAACGTCCTGACTTTC,CASSLRGSSRLVANVLTF
NA,TRBV6-1,TRBJ1-2,many,TGTGCCAGCAGCGAACGGACAGCTTCCAACTATGGCTACACCTTC,CASSERTASNYGYTF
TRBD1,TRBV28,TRBJ1-3,many,TGTGCCAGCAGTTTAGGGGGACAGATCTTACACACCATATATTTT,CASSLGGQILHTIYF
NA,TRBV12-3/TRBV12-4,TRBJ2-7,NA,TGTGCCAGCAGTATCACTGCAACCTACGAGCAGTACTTC,CASSITATYEQYF
TRBD1,TRBV6-2/TRBV6-3,TRBJ1-2,many,TGTGCCAGCAGTTCTCCGACAGGGGTTGACTATGGCTACACCTTC,CASSSPTGVDYGYTF
NA,TRBV12-3/TRBV12-4,TRBJ1-2,many,TGTGCCAGCAGCTTAGCGTGGGGCCCGTATGGCTACACCTTC,CASSLAWGPYGYTF
NA,TRBV28,TRBJ2-4,many,TGTGCCAGCACCACCTCCGGGTCGCAGCCAAAAAACATTCAGTACTTC,CASTTSGSQPKNIQYF
NA,TRBV7-2,TRBJ2-3,many,TGTGCCAGCAGACCCTGGGAGGTACAAATAGCAGATACGCAGTATTTT,CASRPWEVQIADTQYF
NA,TRBV28,TRBJ1-5,many,TGTGCCAGCAGTTTTGGGCGTCGTCAGCCCCAGCATTTT,CASSFGRRQPQHF
NA,TRBV4-1,TRBJ2-7,NA,TGCGCCAGCAGCCAAGAAGGCCGTGGAGGCTACGAGCAGTACTTC,CASSQEGRGGYEQYF
NA,TRBV7-9,TRBJ2-1,many,TGTGCCAGCAGCTCTAGGGCGGGGGCGGGGACCTACAATGAGCAGTTCTTC,CASSSRAGAGTYNEQFF
NA,TRBV27,TRBJ2-7,many,TGTGCCAGCAGTCCCCTAAGCTCCTACGAGCAGTACTTC,CASSPLSSYEQYF
NA,TRBV28,TRBJ1-5,NA,NA,CAVTSGQTYEQYFGPGQPQHF
TRBD2,TRBV20-1,TRBJ2-5,few,TGCAGTGCTACCCTTATAGCGGGAGGAGAGACCCAGTACTTC,CSATLIAGGETQYF
NA,TRBV9,TRBJ2-5,few,TGTGCCAGCAGCGTCGGGGGTCCGGAGACCCAGTACTTC,CASSVGGPETQYF
NA,TRBV6-1,TRBJ1-2,NA,TGTGCCAGCGGCGCCCGAGACCACACCTTC,CASGARDHTF
NA,TRBV18,TRBJ2-3,NA,TGTGCCAGCTCACCACCGATGACAGATACGCAGTATTTT,CASSPPMTDTQYF
NA,TRBV5-1,TRBJ1-1,many,TGCGCCAGCAGTAATAGGGACATCAGTGAAGCTTTCTTT,CASSNRDISEAFF
TRBD2,TRBV20-1,TRBJ2-7,NA,TGCAGTGCTAGAGATTGGACTAGCGGCTCCTACGAGCAGTACTTC,CSARDWTSGSYEQYF
NA,TRBV20-1,TRBJ1-1,few,TGCAGTGCTGTACAGGGAGACAGGCGACGGGGCACTGAAGCTTTCTTT,CSAVQGDRRRGTEAFF
NA,TRBV2,TRBJ1-2,NA,TGTGCCAGCAGTTTTGGGGCCCTTAACTATGGCTACACCTTC,CASSFGALNYGYTF
TRBD2,TRBV3-1,TRBJ2-3,few,TGTGCCAGCAGCCGCGCGGGACTAGCGGGAGGGGAGTTT,CASSRAGLAGGEF
TRBD1,TRBV27,TRBJ2-6,NA,TGTGCCAGCAGCCGGGACAGAGATGCCCCTGGGGCCAACGTCCTGACTTTC,CASSRDRDAPGANVLTF
TRBD2,TRBV28,TRBJ2-7,many,TGTGCCAGCAGAACCGGGACTAGCGGAACCTACGAGCAGTACTTC,CASRTGTSGTYEQYF
NA,TRBV7-9,TRBJ2-4,few,TGTGCCAGCAGCTCCTGGGACCGAGCCAAAAACATTCAGTACTTC,CASSSWDRAKNIQYF
NA,TRBV28,TRBJ2-2,NA,TGTGCCAGCAGTTTCTCCGACCGGAACACCGGGGAGCTGTTTTTT,CASSFSDRNTGELFF
TRBD2,TRBV27,TRBJ2-3,few,TGTGCCAGCAGTATGAGCGGGAGGCTCGATACGCAGTATTTT,CASSMSGRLDTQYF
TRBD1,TRBV6-5,TRBJ2-7,NA,TGTGCCAGCAGTTACCGGACAGGAAAATACGAGCAGTACTTC,CASSYRTGKYEQYF